This entry concerns a single T cell receptor beta chain. Antigen: not known. Generated by immunoSEQ multiplex PCR, the TCRdb table keeps only in-frame clones and is missing some. The table includes tens of thousands of clones, nearly 96% detected once. The source of the sample is a study of cytomegalovirus exposure and HLA in healthy donors. Donors came from a validation cohort of 95 to 150 subjects, distinct from the first 666-subject cohort. Points from the study as a whole: Researchers counted around 170 TCR beta chains as cytomegalovirus-associated. It was reported that the classifier diagnosed cytomegalovirus status with high specificity and sensitivity in both the original and validation cohorts.

The germline V gene encodes CDR1 WSHSY and CDR2 SAAADI. The V end lost 8 bases, the J end lost 8 bases, and 18 bases lay between the germline ends. The CDR3 contains 13 residues. This clonotype was sampled from a woman aged 18-29 years in good health and CMV-seropositive. The V call is TRBV10-2, the J call TRBJ1-2, with D unresolved. Sequencing was performed on PBMCs. The CDR3 here is CASEGPEGGGYTF. For the CDR3, the DNA is TGCGCCAGCGAAGGCCCCGAGGGAGGCGGCTACACCTTC.